Described below is a single T cell receptor (beta chain) sequence and its context. Its specificity is unknown. Germline and genes: mouse. This sample was included in a study of tissue T cells after allogeneic stem cell transplantation. The data were produced by immunoSEQ multiplex PCR, yet TCRdb's version contains in-frame clones alone and is incomplete. The table has about 50,000 clones, around 70% seen once. General study findings and limits: In patients and mice, blood and spleen missed much of tissue repertoire. Sampling depth was limited, and the cohort was small and clinically varied. Shared clones across patients were few; motif clustering revealed tissue-specific shared signatures.

The origin of this receptor is a pool of C57BL/6 mice in good health. What was sequenced was sorted cells pooled from one or two spleens.

CDR3 loop: CASSDRDSRGYAEQFF. The CDR3 bases that were read are TGTGCCAGCAGTGACCGGGACTCCCGGGGCTATGCTGAGCAGTTC. The V call is TRBV13-1, the J call TRBJ2-1; maybe TRBD2 (6 bases). The sequence runs out 1 residue before the end of the CDR3; the remainder is reconstructed from the germline J gene. V was cut by 2 bases and J by 3 bases, with 15 bases left in between. Germline-derived CDR1 and CDR2 are NSHNY and SYGAGN. The CDR3 has 16 residues.